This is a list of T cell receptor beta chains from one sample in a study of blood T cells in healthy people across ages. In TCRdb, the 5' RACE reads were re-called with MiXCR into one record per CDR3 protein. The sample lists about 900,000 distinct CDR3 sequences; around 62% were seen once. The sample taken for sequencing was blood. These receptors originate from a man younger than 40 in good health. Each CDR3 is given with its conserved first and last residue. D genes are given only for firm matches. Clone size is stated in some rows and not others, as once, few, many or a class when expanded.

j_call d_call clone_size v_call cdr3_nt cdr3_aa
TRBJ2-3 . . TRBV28 TGTGCCAGCAGTTTCCTCACAAATACGCAGTATTTT CASSFLTNTQYF
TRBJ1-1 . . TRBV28 TGTGCTATGGGTAGGTCAGGATTCACTGAAGCTTTCTTT CAMGRSGFTEAFF
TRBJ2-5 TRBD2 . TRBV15 TGTGCCACCAGCGGATCTAAACTAGCGGGGGAGGAAGAGACCCAGTACTTC CATSGSKLAGEEETQYF
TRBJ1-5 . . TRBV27 TGTGCCAGCTGGGCAGGAGGACAGCCCCAGCATTTT CASWAGGQPQHF
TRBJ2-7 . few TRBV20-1 TGCAGTGCTCAGCGCGGGACCACTTACGAGCAGTACTTC CSAQRGTTYEQYF
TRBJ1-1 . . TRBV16 TGTGCCAGCAGCCAATCGAGCAGGGATATAACGAATGAAGCTTTCTTT CASSQSSRDITNEAFF
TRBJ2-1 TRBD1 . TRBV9 TGTGCCAGCAGCGTAGCGTCAGGGGGTAGCCATGAGCAGTTCTTC CASSVASGGSHEQFF
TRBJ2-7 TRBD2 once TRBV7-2 TGTGCCAGCAGCTTAGCAGGACTAGCTTCTTACGAGCAGTACTTC CASSLAGLASYEQYF
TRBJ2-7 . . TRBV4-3 TGCGCCAGCAGCACCCGGGACGCGAGCTCCTACGAGCAGTACTTC CASSTRDASSYEQYF
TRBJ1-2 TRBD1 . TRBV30 TGTGCCTGGAGTTCTGACAGGGGCGATGGCTACACCTTC CAWSSDRGDGYTF
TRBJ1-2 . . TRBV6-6 TGTGCCAGCAGTCGACAGGAGATTAACTATGGCTACACCTTC CASSRQEINYGYTF
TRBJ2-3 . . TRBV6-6 TGTGCCAGCAGTCTCCCGACCCGCGCAGATACGCAGTATTTT CASSLPTRADTQYF
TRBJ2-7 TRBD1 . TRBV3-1 TGTGCCAGCAGCCAAGATTCAGGGGGCTACGAGCAGTACTTC CASSQDSGGYEQYF
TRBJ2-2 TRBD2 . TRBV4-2 TGTGCCAGCAGCCAGACTAGCGGGGGGGCGTCGGGGGAGCTGTTTTTT CASSQTSGGASGELFF
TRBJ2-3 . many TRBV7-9 TGTGCCAGCAGCTTGCTTTTAGGGAACACAGATACGCAGTATTTT CASSLLLGNTDTQYF
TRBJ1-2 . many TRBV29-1 TGCAGCGTTGAAGTCCCACTGAGTACACAGGGTTTCGGCGCTGGCTACACCTTC CSVEVPLSTQGFGAGYTF
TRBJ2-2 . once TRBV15 TGTGCCACCAGCAGAGACAAGGGGAGCACCGGGGAGCTGTTTTTT CATSRDKGSTGELFF
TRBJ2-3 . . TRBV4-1 TGCGCCAGCAGCCAAGATAGGCAACCGCGGAATACGCAGTATTTT CASSQDRQPRNTQYF
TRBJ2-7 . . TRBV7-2 TGTGCCAGCAGCTTAGCCCAGGGGCTGGGCGAGCAGTACTTC CASSLAQGLGEQYF